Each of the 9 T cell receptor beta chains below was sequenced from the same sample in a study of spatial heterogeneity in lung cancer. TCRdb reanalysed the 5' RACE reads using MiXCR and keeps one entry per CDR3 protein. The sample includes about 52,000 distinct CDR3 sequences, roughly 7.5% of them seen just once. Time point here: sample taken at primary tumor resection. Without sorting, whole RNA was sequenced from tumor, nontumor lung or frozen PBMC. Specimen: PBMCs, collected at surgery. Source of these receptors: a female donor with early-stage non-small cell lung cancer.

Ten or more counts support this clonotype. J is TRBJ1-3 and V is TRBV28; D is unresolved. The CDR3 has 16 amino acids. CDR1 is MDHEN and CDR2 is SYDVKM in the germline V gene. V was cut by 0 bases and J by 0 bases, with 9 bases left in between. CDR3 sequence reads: CASSLWGGSSGNTIYF. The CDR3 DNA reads TGTGCCAGCAGTTTATGGGGAGGGAGCTCTGGAAACACCATATATTTT.

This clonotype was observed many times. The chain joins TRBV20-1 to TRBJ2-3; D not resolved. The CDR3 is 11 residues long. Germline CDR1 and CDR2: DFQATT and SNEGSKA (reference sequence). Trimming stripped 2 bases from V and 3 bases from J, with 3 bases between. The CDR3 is CSARRTDTQYF. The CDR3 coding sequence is TGCAGTGCTAGAAGGACAGATACGCAGTATTTT.

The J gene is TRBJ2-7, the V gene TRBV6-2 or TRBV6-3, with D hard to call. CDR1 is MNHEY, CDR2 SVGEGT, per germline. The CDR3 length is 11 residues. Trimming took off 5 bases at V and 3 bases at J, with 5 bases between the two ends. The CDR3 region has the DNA TGTGCCAGCAGTCGGATCTACGAGCAGTACTTC. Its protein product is CASSRIYEQYF.

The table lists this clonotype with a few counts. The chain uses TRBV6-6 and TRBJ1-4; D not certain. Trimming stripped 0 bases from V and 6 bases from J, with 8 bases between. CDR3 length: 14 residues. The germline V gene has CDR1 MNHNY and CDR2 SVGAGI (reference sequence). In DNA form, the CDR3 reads TGTGCCAGCAGTTACTCGGGCAGTTATGAAAAACTGTTTTTT. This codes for CASSYSGSYEKLFF.

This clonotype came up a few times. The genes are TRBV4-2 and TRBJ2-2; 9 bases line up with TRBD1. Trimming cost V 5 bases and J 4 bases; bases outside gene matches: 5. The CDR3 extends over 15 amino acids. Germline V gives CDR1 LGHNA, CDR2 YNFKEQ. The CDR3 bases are TGTGCCAGCAGCAACGACAGGGGGAGCACCGGGGAGCTGTTTTTT. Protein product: CASSNDRGSTGELFF.

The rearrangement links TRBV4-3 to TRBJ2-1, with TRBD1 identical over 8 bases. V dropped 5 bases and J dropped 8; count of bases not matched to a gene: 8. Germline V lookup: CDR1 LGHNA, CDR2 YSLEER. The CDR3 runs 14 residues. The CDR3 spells CASSKRTGRYEQFF. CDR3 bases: TGCGCCAGCAGCAAGAGGACAGGGCGTTATGAGCAGTTCTTC.

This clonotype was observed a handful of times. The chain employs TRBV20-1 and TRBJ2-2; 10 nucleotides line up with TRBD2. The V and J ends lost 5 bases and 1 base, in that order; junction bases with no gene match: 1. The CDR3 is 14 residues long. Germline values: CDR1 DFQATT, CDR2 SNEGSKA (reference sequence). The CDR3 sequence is CSAPSGGNTGELFF. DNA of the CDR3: TGCAGTGCTCCTAGCGGGGGGAACACCGGGGAGCTGTTTTTT.

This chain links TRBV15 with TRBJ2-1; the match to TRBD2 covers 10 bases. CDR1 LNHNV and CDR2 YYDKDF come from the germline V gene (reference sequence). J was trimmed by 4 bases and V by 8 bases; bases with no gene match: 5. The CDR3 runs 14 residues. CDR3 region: CATRTSGVYNEQFF. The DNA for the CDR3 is TGTGCCACCCGCACTAGCGGGGTGTACAATGAGCAGTTCTTC.

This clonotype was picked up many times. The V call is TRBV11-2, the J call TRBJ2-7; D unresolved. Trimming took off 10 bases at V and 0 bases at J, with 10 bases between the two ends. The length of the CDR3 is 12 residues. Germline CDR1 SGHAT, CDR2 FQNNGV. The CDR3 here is CATTLSSYEQYF. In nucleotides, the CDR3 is TGTGCCACTACCCTGAGCTCCTACGAGCAGTACTTC. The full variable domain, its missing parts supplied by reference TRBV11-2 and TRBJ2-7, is EAGVAQSPRYKIIEKRQSVAFWCNPISGHATLYWYQQILGQGPKLLIQFQNNGVVDDSQLPKDRFSAERLKGVDSTLKIQPAKLEDSAVYLCATTLSSYEQYFGPGTRLTVT.